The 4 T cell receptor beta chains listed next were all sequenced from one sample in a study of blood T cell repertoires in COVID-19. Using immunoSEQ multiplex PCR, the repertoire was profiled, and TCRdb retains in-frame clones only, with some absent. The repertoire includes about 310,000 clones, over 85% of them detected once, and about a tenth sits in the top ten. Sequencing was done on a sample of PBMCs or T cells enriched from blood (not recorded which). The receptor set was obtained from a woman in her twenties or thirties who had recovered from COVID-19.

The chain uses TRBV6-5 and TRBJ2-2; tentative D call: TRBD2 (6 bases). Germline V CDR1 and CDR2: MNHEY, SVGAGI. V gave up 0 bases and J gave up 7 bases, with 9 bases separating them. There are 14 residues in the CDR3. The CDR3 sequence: CASSYSRDIGELFF. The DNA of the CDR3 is TGTGCCAGCAGTTACTCGCGGGATATCGGGGAGCTGTTTTTT.

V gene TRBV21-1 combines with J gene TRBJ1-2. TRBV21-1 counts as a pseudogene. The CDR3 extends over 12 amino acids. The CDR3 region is CASSKDEDGYTF. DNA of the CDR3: TGTGCCAGCAGCAAAGATGAGGATGGCTACACCTTC.

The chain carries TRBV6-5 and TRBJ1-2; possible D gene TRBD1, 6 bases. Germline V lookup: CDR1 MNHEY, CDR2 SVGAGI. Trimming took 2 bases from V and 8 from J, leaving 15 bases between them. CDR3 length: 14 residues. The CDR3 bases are TGTGCCAGCAGTTACCTTCAACAGGGTTGGGGCTACACCTTC. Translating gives CASSYLQQGWGYTF.

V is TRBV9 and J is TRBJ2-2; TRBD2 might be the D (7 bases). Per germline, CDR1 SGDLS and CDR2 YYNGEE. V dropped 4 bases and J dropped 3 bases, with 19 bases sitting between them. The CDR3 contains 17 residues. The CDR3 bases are TGTGCCAGCAGCTCCCCCGGGGGGCGAGGCGACACCGGGGAGCTGTTTTTT. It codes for CASSSPGGRGDTGELFF. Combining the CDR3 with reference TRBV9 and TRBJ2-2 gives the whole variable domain DSGVTQTPKHLITATGQRVTLRCSPRSGDLSVYWYQQSLDQGLQFLIQYYNGEERAKGNILERFSAQQFPDLHSELNLSSLELGDSALYFCASSSPGGRGDTGELFFGEGSRLTVL.